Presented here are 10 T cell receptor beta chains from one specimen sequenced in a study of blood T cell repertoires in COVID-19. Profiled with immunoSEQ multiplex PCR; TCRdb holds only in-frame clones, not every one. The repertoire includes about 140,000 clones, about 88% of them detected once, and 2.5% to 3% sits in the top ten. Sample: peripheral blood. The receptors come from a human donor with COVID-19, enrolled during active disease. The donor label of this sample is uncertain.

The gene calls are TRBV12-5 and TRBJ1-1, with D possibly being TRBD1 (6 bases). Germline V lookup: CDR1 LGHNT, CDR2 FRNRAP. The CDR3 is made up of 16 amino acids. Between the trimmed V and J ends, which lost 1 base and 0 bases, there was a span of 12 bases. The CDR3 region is CASGLGRDIMNTEAFF. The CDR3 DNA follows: TGTGCTAGTGGTTTGGGCCGGGACATCATGAACACTGAAGCTTTCTTT.

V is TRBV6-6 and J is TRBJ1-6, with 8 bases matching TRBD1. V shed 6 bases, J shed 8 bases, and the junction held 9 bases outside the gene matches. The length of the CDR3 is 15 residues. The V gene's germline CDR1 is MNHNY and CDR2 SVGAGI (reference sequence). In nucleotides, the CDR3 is TGTGCCAGCAGCTGGACAGGGTTAGTGGATTCACCCCTCCACTTT. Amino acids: CASSWTGLVDSPLHF.

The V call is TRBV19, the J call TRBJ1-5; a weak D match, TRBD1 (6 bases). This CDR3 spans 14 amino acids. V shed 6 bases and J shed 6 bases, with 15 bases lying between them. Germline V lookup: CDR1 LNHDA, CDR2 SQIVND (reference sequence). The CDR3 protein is CASRRGGAAQPQHF. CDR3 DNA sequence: TGTGCCAGTAGGAGGGGGGGCGCGGCTCAGCCCCAGCATTTT.

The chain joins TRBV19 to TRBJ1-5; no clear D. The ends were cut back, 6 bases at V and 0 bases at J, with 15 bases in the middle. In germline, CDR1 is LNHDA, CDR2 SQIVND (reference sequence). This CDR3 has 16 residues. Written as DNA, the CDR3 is TGTGCCAGTAGGCGATCGAATACCTATAGCAATCAGCCCCAGCATTTT. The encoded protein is CASRRSNTYSNQPQHF.

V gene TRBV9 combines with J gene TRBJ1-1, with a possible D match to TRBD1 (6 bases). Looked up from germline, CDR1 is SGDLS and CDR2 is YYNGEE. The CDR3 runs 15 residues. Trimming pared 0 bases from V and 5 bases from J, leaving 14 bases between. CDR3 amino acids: CASSVDGGAWTEAFF. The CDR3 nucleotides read TGTGCCAGCAGCGTAGATGGGGGCGCTTGGACTGAAGCTTTCTTT.

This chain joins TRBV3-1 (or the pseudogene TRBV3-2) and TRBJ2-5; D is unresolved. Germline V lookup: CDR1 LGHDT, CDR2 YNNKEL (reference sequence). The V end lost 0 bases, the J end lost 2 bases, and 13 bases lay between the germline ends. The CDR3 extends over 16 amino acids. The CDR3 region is CASSQDHGPSQETQYF. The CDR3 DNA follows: TGTGCCAGCAGCCAAGATCACGGTCCCTCACAAGAGACCCAGTACTTC.

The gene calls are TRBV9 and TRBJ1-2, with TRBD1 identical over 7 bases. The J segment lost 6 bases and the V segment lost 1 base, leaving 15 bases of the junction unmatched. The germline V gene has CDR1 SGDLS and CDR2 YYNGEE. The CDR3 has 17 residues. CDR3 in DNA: TGTGCCAGCAGCGTAAATCCGACAGGGATCCCCGTCAATGGCTACACCTTC. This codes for CASSVNPTGIPVNGYTF.

The CDR3 DNA reads TGTGCCAGCAGCCCCCAGCCAGGGACTAATGAAAAACTGTTTTTT. It encodes CASSPQPGTNEKLFF. The rearrangement joins TRBV11-3 to TRBJ1-4; D possibly corresponds to TRBD1 (5 bases). V lost 5 bases, J lost 2 bases, and 12 bases lay in between. Germline V gives CDR1 SGHNT, CDR2 YENEEA. This CDR3 has 15 amino acids.

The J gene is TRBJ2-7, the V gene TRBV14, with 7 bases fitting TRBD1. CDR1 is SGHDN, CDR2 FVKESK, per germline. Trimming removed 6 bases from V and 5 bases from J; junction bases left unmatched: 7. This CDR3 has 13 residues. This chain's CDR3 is CASRLQGSNEQYF. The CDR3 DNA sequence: TGTGCCAGCAGACTACAGGGGAGCAACGAGCAGTACTTC.

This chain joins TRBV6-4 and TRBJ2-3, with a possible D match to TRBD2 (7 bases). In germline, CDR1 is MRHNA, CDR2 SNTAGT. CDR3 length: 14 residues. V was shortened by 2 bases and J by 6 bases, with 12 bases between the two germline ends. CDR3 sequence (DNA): TGTGCCAGCAGTGACGGCGGGGGCGGTGATACGCAGTATTTT. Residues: CASSDGGGGDTQYF.